The 21 T cell receptor beta chains presented below share a single source sample, sequenced in a study of T cells in Graves' hyperthyroidism and ophthalmopathy. RNA transcripts gave rise to amplified TCR beta CDR3 regions. During a first-round RT-PCR of the TCR CDR3, the HTBI primer set was used. In TCRdb, the multiplex PCR reads were re-called with MiXCR into one record per CDR3 protein. This sample yields around 800,000 distinct CDR3 sequences, of which about 38% are seen a single time; around 9.3% belongs to the top ten. Sequenced input: blood. The source is a young man with Graves' hyperthyroidism.

Many counts were recorded for this clonotype. The V call is TRBV7-9, the J call TRBJ1-6; D is unclear. CDR3 length: 13 residues. V dropped 1 base and J dropped 13 bases, with 11 bases sitting between them. From germline, CDR1 is SEHNR and CDR2 FQNEAQ (reference sequence). CDR3 in DNA: TGTGCCAGCAGCTTAGATCGGGGTCTTCCCCTCCACTTT. It yields the protein CASSLDRGLPLHF.

This clonotype was seen repeatedly, ten times or more. V is TRBV7-3 and J is TRBJ2-2; D is ambiguous. V gave up 5 bases and J gave up 0 bases, with 7 bases separating them. This CDR3 has 14 residues. The germline gives CDR1 SGHTA, CDR2 FQGTGA. The CDR3 DNA follows: TGTGCCAGCAGCCCCCTAGCGAACACCGGGGAGCTGTTTTTT. The encoded protein is CASSPLANTGELFF.

This chain uses TRBV6-2 or TRBV6-3 with TRBJ1-2; D is unresolved. This CDR3 is 12 amino acids long. The germline V and J ends were trimmed by 7 bases and 7 bases, with 13 bases remaining between them. CDR1 and CDR2 from the germline V gene are MNHEY and SVGEGT. The DNA for the CDR3 is TGTGCCAGCACCAGAGGCGACCTTGGCTACACCTTC. Protein: CASTRGDLGYTF.

A remark on this clonotype: This sequence may be a read error, since a much larger clone differs from it by one base. The CDR3 nucleotides read TGTGCCAGCAGCTTAGCGGGACTAGCGATGCAACCGAACACCGGGGAGCTGTTTTTT. This translates into CASSLAGLAMQPNTGELFF. The chain recombines TRBV7-8 with TRBJ2-2, with TRBD2 identical over 10 bases. V gave up 0 bases and J gave up 0 bases; unmatched junction bases: 7. CDR3 size: 19 residues. Germline loops: CDR1 SGHVS, CDR2 FQNEAQ.

The chain joins TRBV12-3 or TRBV12-4 to TRBJ2-5; D not certain. V was pared by 7 bases and J by 5 bases, with 11 bases between. The CDR3 spans 12 residues. The CDR3 nucleotides are TGTGCCAGCACCGCCACTTCGGAGACCCAGTACTTC. It encodes CASTATSETQYF.

This clonotype was recorded a few times. The rearrangement joins TRBV4-1 to TRBJ1-4, with TRBD1 as a possible D gene (5 bases). The germline V and J ends were trimmed by 4 bases and 4 bases, with 10 bases remaining between them. The germline V gene encodes CDR1 MGHRA and CDR2 YSYEKL. The CDR3 consists of 14 residues. The CDR3 reads CASSRSQDNEKLFF. In DNA, the CDR3 is TGCGCCAGCAGCCGGTCACAGGATAATGAAAAACTGTTTTTT.

This chain joins TRBV28 and TRBJ2-2; D could derive from TRBD1 or TRBD2 (6 bases each). Germline V gene sequence: CDR1 MDHEN, CDR2 SYDVKM. Trimming shortened V by 1 base and J by 7 bases, and 13 bases separated the two germline ends. The CDR3 spans 15 residues. CDR3 nucleotides: TGTGCCAGCAGTTTATCGTCCGGGGGCCGCGGGGAGCTGTTTTTT. Translating it yields CASSLSSGGRGELFF.

This clonotype was recorded many times. The rearrangement uses TRBV6-5 and TRBJ2-2; unclear D gene. With 4 bases removed from V and 7 bases from J, the gap between germline ends came to 4 bases. Looked up from germline, CDR1 is MNHEY and CDR2 is SVGAGI. The CDR3 contains 11 residues. The CDR3 sequence is CASSSYGELFF. CDR3 nucleotide sequence: TGTGCCAGCAGTTCGTACGGGGAGCTGTTTTTT.

Remarks on this clonotype: An end of the junction differs from the germline gene, which may be a read error. The V gene is TRBV7-9, the J gene TRBJ2-7, with D tentatively TRBD2 (6 bases). CDR3 length: 14 amino acids. Per the germline V gene, CDR1 is SEHNR and CDR2 is FQNEAQ (reference sequence). The CDR3: CASSSAASAYGQYF. Here the CDR3 DNA reads TGTGCCAGCAGCTCAGCAGCTAGCGCCTACGGGCAGTACTTC.

This clonotype was observed at least ten times. The chain carries TRBV6-4 and TRBJ1-1; no definite D call. Germline V lookup: CDR1 MRHNA, CDR2 SNTAGT. V shed 3 bases and J shed 0 bases, with 8 bases lying between them. The CDR3 covers 14 residues. CDR3 sequence reads: CASSDGDMNTEAFF. CDR3 nucleotides: TGTGCCAGCAGTGATGGAGACATGAACACTGAAGCTTTCTTT.

This chain uses TRBV7-2 with TRBJ2-6, with D perhaps TRBD1 or TRBD2 (5 bases each). The CDR3 contains 14 residues. Germline V CDR1 and CDR2: SGHTA, FQGNSA. Trimming removed 5 bases at V and 4 bases at J, with 9 bases between. The CDR3 loop reads CASSLREGANVLTF. DNA of the CDR3: TGTGCCAGCAGCCTCAGGGAGGGGGCCAACGTCCTGACTTTC.

The chain is built from TRBV7-9 and TRBJ1-1, with 7 bases that match TRBD1. J lost 2 bases, V lost 4 bases, and 7 bases had no gene match. This CDR3 is 15 amino acids long. CDR1 is SEHNR, CDR2 FQNEAQ, per germline (reference sequence). CDR3 sequence: CASSSRGSLNTEAFF. The CDR3 nucleotides are TGTGCCAGCAGCTCCAGGGGGTCTCTAAACACTGAAGCTTTCTTT.

The chain couples TRBV29-1 to TRBJ1-2, with a tentative D call TRBD1 (5 bases). Looked up from germline, CDR1 is SQVTM and CDR2 is ANQGSEA. V was trimmed by 2 bases and J by 4 bases, leaving 11 bases between them. This CDR3 has 13 residues. In DNA form, the CDR3 reads TGCAGCGTTGAATCTGGGGCGTCCTATGGCTACACCTTC. This sequence encodes CSVESGASYGYTF.

This sequence joins TRBV20-1 and TRBJ1-2, with D hard to call. Trimming took 0 bases from V and 6 from J, leaving 11 bases between them. Germline CDR1 and CDR2: DFQATT and SNEGSKA (reference sequence). This CDR3 comprises 13 residues. The CDR3 here is CSARDPHTDGYTF. The DNA for the CDR3 is TGCAGTGCTAGAGATCCACATACGGATGGCTACACCTTC.

This clonotype was found many times. The CDR3 nucleotides read TGTGCCAGCAAACCCGACAGCAATCAGCCCCAGCATTTT. Protein sequence: CASKPDSNQPQHF. The chain employs TRBV2 and TRBJ1-5, with D unresolved. The CDR3 extends over 13 amino acids. The V end lost 7 bases, the J end lost 1 base, and 8 bases lay between the germline ends. Germline V gene data show CDR1 as SNHLY and CDR2 as FYNNEI.

This clonotype was counted ten times or more. The gene calls are TRBV7-3 and TRBJ1-1; 7 bases map to TRBD1. The CDR3 has 12 residues. V dropped 0 bases and J dropped 11; count of bases not matched to a gene: 3. The germline V gene encodes CDR1 SGHTA and CDR2 FQGTGA. The CDR3 nucleotides are TGTGCCAGCAGCTTAACCGGGACAGACGCTTTCTTT. Translating it yields CASSLTGTDAFF. The whole variable domain, filled in from reference TRBV7-3 and TRBJ1-1, reads GAGVSQTPSNKVTEKGKYVELRCDPISGHTALYWYRQSLGQGPEFLIYFQGTGAADDSGLPNDRFFAVRPEGSVSTLKIQRTERGDSAVYLCASSLTGTDAFFGQGTRLTVV.

The chain links TRBV15 to TRBJ2-5; D is uncertain. The J call is uncertain, as TRBJ2-7 better fits the DNA end. The length of the CDR3 is 10 residues. CDR1 is LNHNV and CDR2 is YYDKDF in the germline V gene (reference sequence). CDR3 region: CATSRGEQYF. CDR3 coding DNA: TGTGCCACCAGCAGAGGCGAGCAGTACTTC.

In this sample, this clonotype turned up a few times. V and J are TRBV20-1 and TRBJ1-4; D call uncertain. The CDR3 totals 12 residues. CDR1 is DFQATT, CDR2 SNEGSKA, per germline (reference sequence). V was trimmed by 4 bases and J by 4 bases, leaving 7 bases between them. The CDR3 is CSAKRGNEKLFF. The CDR3 bases are TGCAGTGCTAAACGGGGTAATGAAAAACTGTTTTTT.

The chain uses TRBV19 and TRBJ2-7; 9 bases agree with TRBD2. Per germline, CDR1 LNHDA and CDR2 SQIVND (reference sequence). The CDR3 totals 17 residues. V was clipped by 6 bases and J by 2 bases; unmatched bases: 14. CDR3 bases: TGTGCCAGTAGCGAACTAGCGGGTGTCACCCCTACCTACGAGCAGTACTTC. Its translation is CASSELAGVTPTYEQYF.

This clonotype was counted many times. The J gene is TRBJ2-7, the V gene TRBV7-2; D is undetermined. The CDR3 totals 12 residues. The V end lost 3 bases, the J end lost 6 bases, and 9 bases lay between the germline ends. Germline CDR1 SGHTA, CDR2 FQGNSA. Here the CDR3 reads CASSFWSSEQYF. The DNA for the CDR3 is TGTGCCAGCAGCTTTTGGTCCAGCGAGCAGTACTTC.

Remarks on this clonotype: This may arise from a read error, as a much more abundant clone is one base away. The V and J genes are TRBV5-1 and TRBJ2-7; D remains ambiguous. The germline V gene encodes CDR1 SGHRS and CDR2 YFSETQ. The CDR3 is 13 residues long. The CDR3 DNA sequence: TGCGCCAGCGGCTTGGCGAGAAGCTACGAGCAGTACTTC. This gives the protein CASGLARSYEQYF.